Below, 21 T cell receptor beta chains from the same sample are listed, as sequenced in a study of blood T cell repertoires in COVID-19. The method was immunoSEQ multiplex PCR; TCRdb's version includes in-frame clones alone and lacks a portion of them. The table has around 220,000 clones, about 88% seen once; the top ten hold roughly 2%. The sequencing input was peripheral blood. These receptors all come from a woman between 40 and 50 years old who had recovered from COVID-19.

The CDR3 region has the DNA TGTGCCTACGACGCCACGAACAGGGATGGAGGCTACACCTTC. This codes for CAYDATNRDGGYTF. V gene TRBV30 combines with J gene TRBJ1-2; D possibly corresponds to TRBD1 (6 bases). V was cut by 7 bases and J by 8 bases, with 23 bases left in between. This CDR3 contains 14 residues. The germline V gene encodes CDR1 GTSNPN and CDR2 SVGIG (reference sequence).

The chain is built from TRBV19 and TRBJ2-5; 13 nucleotides align to TRBD2. The CDR3 runs to 17 residues. Germline V gene data show CDR1 as LNHDA and CDR2 as SQIVND (reference sequence). Trimming took 1 base from V and 4 from J; bases not matched to a gene: 6. CDR3 DNA sequence: TGTGCCAGTAGTATAGTGACTAGCGGGGGGACGCGAGAGACCCAGTACTTC. Translation: CASSIVTSGGTRETQYF. The complete variable domain, with remaining parts taken from reference TRBV19 and TRBJ2-5, reads DGGITQSPKYLFRKEGQNVTLSCEQNLNHDAMYWYRQDPGQGLRLIYYSQIVNDFQKGDIAEGYSVSREKKESFPLTVTSAQKNPTAFYLCASSIVTSGGTRETQYFGPGTRLLVL.

In its sample, this clone was seen a few times. The DNA of the CDR3 is TGTGCCAGCAGTGACGTGAACAGGGTAACCGGGGAGCTGTTTTTT. Encoded protein: CASSDVNRVTGELFF. The J gene is TRBJ2-2, the V gene TRBV6-1, with D tentatively TRBD1 (6 bases). Germline-derived CDR1 and CDR2 are MNHNS and SASEGT. Between the trimmed V and J ends, which lost 3 bases and 5 bases, there was a span of 13 bases. CDR3 length equals 15 residues.

This chain connects TRBV30 to TRBJ1-5, with D possibly TRBD1 on 5 matching bases. V was pared by 2 bases and J by 0 bases, with 11 bases between. CDR3 length: 15 residues. The V gene's germline CDR1 is GTSNPN and CDR2 SVGIG (reference sequence). The CDR3 region is CAWSRGGFSNQPQHF. CDR3 coding DNA: TGTGCCTGGAGTCGGGGGGGATTTAGCAATCAGCCCCAGCATTTT. The variable domain in full, completed from reference TRBV30 and TRBJ1-5, reads SQTIHQWPATLVQPVGSPLSLECTVEGTSNPNLYWYRQAAGRGLQLLFYSVGIGQISSEVPQNLSASRPQDRQFILSSKKLLLSDSGFYLCAWSRGGFSNQPQHFGDGTRLSIL.

The chain recombines TRBV12-3 or TRBV12-4 with TRBJ1-3, with D uncertain. V lost 4 bases and J 7 bases, leaving 11 bases between the germline ends. The CDR3 covers 13 residues. The CDR3 DNA is TGTGCCAGCAGTTCCGGACTGTGGAACACCATATATTTT. Translation gives CASSSGLWNTIYF.

This clone has just one count. This CDR3 reads CASSADSDRGRVEKLFF. The CDR3 DNA sequence: TGTGCCAGCAGCGCCGACTCGGACAGGGGTCGAGTCGAAAAACTGTTTTTT. This chain uses TRBV9 with TRBJ1-4; TRBD1 aligns across 9 bases. CDR1 is SGDLS and CDR2 is YYNGEE in the germline V gene. Losses at the gene ends were 3 bases for V and 8 bases for J; bases not matched to a gene: 14. CDR3 size: 17 residues. The full variable domain, completed using reference TRBV9 and TRBJ1-4, is DSGVTQTPKHLITATGQRVTLRCSPRSGDLSVYWYQQSLDQGLQFLIQYYNGEERAKGNILERFSAQQFPDLHSELNLSSLELGDSALYFCASSADSDRGRVEKLFFGSGTQLSVL.

The chain combines TRBV7-9 with TRBJ2-7; D uncertain. This CDR3 has 14 amino acids. Germline V gives CDR1 SEHNR, CDR2 FQNEAQ (reference sequence). The V end lost 2 bases, the J end lost 2 bases, and 10 bases lay between the germline ends. The CDR3 DNA reads as TGTGCCAGCAGCTTAAGTACTCTAGCCTACGAGCAGTACTTC. This translates into CASSLSTLAYEQYF.

The genes are TRBV6-5 and TRBJ1-5, with 7 bases lining up with TRBD1. Looked up from germline, CDR1 is MNHEY and CDR2 is SVGAGI. Trimming cost V 6 bases and J 1 base; bases outside gene matches: 6. CDR3 size: 15 residues. Here the CDR3 DNA reads TGTGCCAGCAGCAAGGACAGGAGGAGCAATCAGCCCCAGCATTTT. This encodes CASSKDRRSNQPQHF.

The chain joins TRBV7-3 to TRBJ2-3; D is perhaps TRBD1 (6 bases). V gave up 1 base and J gave up 6 bases, with 14 bases separating them. CDR1 and CDR2 (germline): SGHTA, FQGTGA. This CDR3 contains 15 residues. The CDR3 spells CASSLMGARVDTQYF. CDR3 coding DNA: TGTGCCAGCAGCTTAATGGGGGCGAGGGTGGATACGCAGTATTTT.

The chain is built from TRBV7-3 and TRBJ2-5; 10 bases are shared with TRBD1. After removal of 5 bases from V and 6 bases from J, the junction contained 15 bases not matched to a gene. The CDR3 has 17 residues. The germline V gene has CDR1 SGHTA and CDR2 FQGTGA. CDR3 amino acids: CASSHGTGAVWGQTQYF. The DNA for the CDR3 is TGTGCCAGCAGCCACGGGACAGGGGCCGTGTGGGGCCAGACCCAGTACTTC.

The chain employs TRBV19 and TRBJ2-1; 16 positions agree with TRBD2. Trimming took 5 bases from V and 13 from J; bases not matched to a gene: 11. Germline CDR1 is LNHDA and CDR2 is SQIVND (reference sequence). The CDR3 contains 16 residues. CDR3 nucleotide sequence: TGTGCCAGTAGTGGTCCGGGACTAGCGGGAGGGCCGAGACAGTTCTTC. It translates to CASSGPGLAGGPRQFF.

The chain is built from TRBV5-1 and TRBJ1-2; D is perhaps TRBD1 (6 bases). Trimming pared 4 bases from V and 8 bases from J, leaving 18 bases between. Germline loops: CDR1 SGHRS, CDR2 YFSETQ. This CDR3 contains 14 residues. This CDR3 is CASSPGTRGLGYTF. DNA of the CDR3: TGCGCCAGCAGCCCCGGGACAAGGGGATTGGGCTACACCTTC.

The rearrangement uses TRBV11-3 and TRBJ2-2; D gene uncertain. V lost 9 bases, J lost 5 bases, and 16 bases lay in between. This CDR3 comprises 14 residues. Per the germline V gene, CDR1 is SGHNT and CDR2 is YENEEA. CDR3 coding DNA: TGTGCCAGTAAGAGCCAAACCGTGACCGGGGAGCTGTTTTTT. Its translation: CASKSQTVTGELFF.

The table lists this clone with a few counts. V gene TRBV12-5 combines with J gene TRBJ1-3, with a tentative D call TRBD1 (6 bases). Germline-derived CDR1 and CDR2 are LGHNT and FRNRAP. Between the trimmed V and J ends, which lost 6 bases and 2 bases, there was a span of 11 bases. CDR3 length: 14 residues. The CDR3 DNA follows: TGTGCTAGTGGACGGGGGGCTCCTGGAAACACCATATATTTT. Amino acids: CASGRGAPGNTIYF.

This chain joins TRBV5-1 and TRBJ2-3, with D possibly being TRBD1 (6 bases). V shed 5 bases and J shed 1 base, with 14 bases lying between them. Looked up from germline, CDR1 is SGHRS and CDR2 is YFSETQ. The length of the CDR3 is 15 residues. CDR3 loop: CASRQGLRGTDTQYF. Here the CDR3 DNA reads TGCGCCAGCAGACAGGGCCTCAGGGGCACAGATACGCAGTATTTT.

The chain couples TRBV7-2 to TRBJ1-4, with D perhaps matching TRBD1 (6 bases). V shed 3 bases and J shed 7 bases, with 9 bases lying between them. CDR3 length: 13 amino acids. Germline CDR1 SGHTA, CDR2 FQGNSA. DNA of the CDR3: TGTGCCAGCAGCTTGGACAGCTCTGAAAAACTGTTTTTT. This codes for CASSLDSSEKLFF. The full variable domain, completed using reference TRBV7-2 and TRBJ1-4, is GAGVSQSPSNKVTEKGKDVELRCDPISGHTALYWYRQSLGQGLEFLIYFQGNSAPDKSGLPSDRFSAERTGGSVSTLTIQRTQQEDSAVYLCASSLDSSEKLFFGSGTQLSVL.

The J gene is TRBJ2-1, the V gene TRBV4-3; tentative D call: TRBD2 (5 bases). The CDR3 has 15 residues. V lost 0 bases to trimming and J lost 0 bases, with 6 bases between them. Germline V CDR1 and CDR2: LGHNA, YSLEER. The CDR3 sequence: CASSQDGSSYNEQFF. The DNA for the CDR3 is TGCGCCAGCAGCCAAGATGGGAGCTCCTACAATGAGCAGTTCTTC.

DNA of the CDR3: TGTGCCAGCAGCTTAGCCCCGACAGGCGGTACGCAGTATTTT. Its translation: CASSLAPTGGTQYF. The J gene is TRBJ2-3, the V gene TRBV7-9; tentatively, D is TRBD1 (6 bases). The V gene's germline CDR1 is SEHNR and CDR2 FQNEAQ (reference sequence). The ends were cut back, 0 bases at V and 8 bases at J, with 12 bases in the middle. The CDR3 sequence is 14 residues long.

The gene calls are TRBV21-1 and TRBJ2-1; the table's D call TRBD2 went unverified against the DNA. TRBV21-1 is labeled a pseudogene. The CDR3 extends over 14 amino acids. The CDR3: CASSKGTEYNEQFF. CDR3 DNA sequence: TGTGCCAGCAGCAAAGGCACCGAGTACAATGAGCAGTTCTTC.

V and J are TRBV5-1 and TRBJ2-2, with D maybe TRBD1 (5 bases). V was pared by 1 base and J by 4 bases, with 11 bases between. This CDR3 has 15 amino acids. Per germline, CDR1 SGHRS and CDR2 YFSETQ. The CDR3 DNA reads TGCGCCAGCAGCTTGAAACAGGTTGGCACCGGGGAGCTGTTTTTT. Translated, it gives CASSLKQVGTGELFF.

V usage is TRBV7-2 and J usage is TRBJ2-7; 10 nucleotides line up with TRBD2. Germline V CDR1 and CDR2: SGHTA, FQGNSA. Trimming took 6 bases from V and 5 from J; bases not matched to a gene: 19. The length of the CDR3 is 18 residues. The DNA for the CDR3 is TGTGCCAGCAGACTTTCAACTATCCCCGGACTAGCGGCCCACGAGCAGTACTTC. This codes for CASRLSTIPGLAAHEQYF.